Listed below are T cell receptor beta chains from one sample, sequenced in a study of molecular identifiers for immune sequencing clone quantification. A single record per CDR3 protein comes from TCRdb applying MiXCR to the PCR reads. This sample has nearly 650,000 distinct CDR3 sequences, with about 25% found just once. Input material: naive CD8+ T cells from blood, with Jurkat cell RNA spiked in. The receptor set was obtained from a human donor in good health. Some libraries in this study had Jurkat cell RNA spiked in. The CDR3 runs from the conserved cysteine through the conserved F or W. A D gene is named only where the DNA matches it firmly. Clone size, where shown, is once, few, many, or a class for clones that have expanded.

CASGPQGNSGNTIYF	TRBJ1-3	TRBV27	-	few
CASSFRTGTEAFF	TRBJ1-1	TRBV6-6	-	many
CASRGDRIPNSPLHF	TRBJ1-6	TRBV27	-	few
CATKLGGTGGGGSYNEQFF	TRBJ2-1	TRBV27	TRBD1	-
CASSQGTVQFF	TRBJ2-1	TRBV14	-	-
CASSIDLDRALPGGPQHF	TRBJ1-5	TRBV19	TRBD1	many
CASSDVTSGRGDTQYF	TRBJ2-3	TRBV2	TRBD2	few
CAAEGTDSNQPQHF	TRBJ1-5	TRBV6-6	-	many
CASSLGPPGHVLLEQYF	TRBJ2-7	TRBV5-6	-	many
CASSYTGQPNNEKLFF	TRBJ1-4	TRBV7-6	-	few
CSARLRQGTDTQYF	TRBJ2-3	TRBV20-1	-	many
CASSLGVRNTEAFF	TRBJ1-1	TRBV5-1	-	many
CASSEARGLVGTEAFF	TRBJ1-1	TRBV2	-	-
CASSESGTGMTDTQYF	TRBJ2-3	TRBV25-1	-	many
CASSQDEGSYQPQHF	TRBJ1-5	TRBV4-1	-	-
CASSSLGTGGHSLPFDYNEQFF	TRBJ2-1	TRBV7-9	-	-
CASRFTGQGSRLLNEKLFF	TRBJ1-4	TRBV2	TRBD1	-
CASSLAGANYEQYF	TRBJ2-7	TRBV12-3/TRBV12-4	-	many
CASSPGTGAPGWTEAFF	TRBJ1-1	TRBV5-5	TRBD1	few
CASSTWTSGGLTTGELFF	TRBJ2-2	TRBV19	TRBD2	-
CASSVGGAPDTRYF	TRBJ2-3	TRBV9	-	-
CSARSLTVMNTEAFF	TRBJ1-1	TRBV20-1	-	few
CASSQNSVRTDTQYF	TRBJ2-3	TRBV14	-	many
CASSLAARGPTNIQYF	TRBJ2-4	TRBV13	-	-
CASSVLGGANTGELFF	TRBJ2-2	TRBV7-6	-	-
CASSQGLGQGYQETQYF	TRBJ2-5	TRBV3-1	TRBD1	few
CASSPPTVNTDTQYF	TRBJ2-3	TRBV7-9	-	many
CASSSGQGRFADTQYF	TRBJ2-3	TRBV7-9	TRBD1	many
CASSHDLGTGYENEQFF	TRBJ2-1	TRBV4-3	TRBD1	-
CASSLMLGRETQYF	TRBJ2-5	TRBV13	-	-
CASSFRTKRASYGYTF	TRBJ1-2	TRBV6-5	-	-
CSVCGTGSTDTQYF	TRBJ2-3	TRBV29-1	TRBD1	few
CASSSPGPFDEQFF	TRBJ2-1	TRBV5-1	-	-
CASSSGTASYEQYF	TRBJ2-7	TRBV27	TRBD1	many
CVSSAEGGEQYF	TRBJ2-7	TRBV6-5	-	-
CASSSPIFRQGAPFF	TRBJ2-1	TRBV7-2	TRBD1	few
CSARTGQGGTGELFF	TRBJ2-2	TRBV20-1	TRBD1	few
CASSQDWTSGTGELFF	TRBJ2-2	TRBV4-3	TRBD2	few
CASSPGVSSYEQYF	TRBJ2-7	TRBV4-1	-	few
CASSPDRVNEKLFF	TRBJ1-4	TRBV6-2/TRBV6-3	TRBD1	many
CASSYSNSFGGPEAFF	TRBJ1-1	TRBV6-5	-	few
CSARGTRYYEQYF	TRBJ2-7	TRBV20-1	-	-
CSARDLLGQGYVEAFF	TRBJ1-1	TRBV20-1	TRBD1	-
CASSLSAGATYEQYF	TRBJ2-7	TRBV27	-	many
CASSLLQGASAFF	TRBJ1-1	TRBV27	TRBD1	many
CASSLARTPPNYGYTF	TRBJ1-2	TRBV5-6	-	-
CASSPTDRGSGELFF	TRBJ2-2	TRBV7-9	TRBD1	many